The present TCR beta chain was sequenced within a study of T cell responses to AZD1222 COVID-19 vaccine. This clone is a singleton in its sample. Its matching antigen is unknown. Produced via immunoSEQ multiplex PCR; TCRdb's table is partial and in-frame only. The repertoire consists of roughly 87,000 clones, with about nine tenths occurring once and the leading ten covering about 7%. The study pooled second doses at about 4 or about 12 weeks. Broader study findings: Regions 160-218 and 743-854 held dominance among vaccine-associated CD4 TCRs, which spanned spike. Spike-specific TCR breadth and depth both grew after two AZD1222 doses. Scientists sampled the repertoires only once the peak T cell response had passed.

The V gene's germline CDR1 is SGHTA and CDR2 FQGTGA. Trimming took 5 bases from V and 5 from J; bases not matched to a gene: 6. This CDR3 comprises 15 residues. The genes are TRBV7-3 and TRBJ2-1, with 10 bases identical to TRBD2. Specimen: peripheral blood, collected 28 days after the second AZD1222 dose. The receptor was isolated from an adult who received the AZD1222 COVID-19 vaccine. CDR3 DNA sequence: TGTGCCAGCAGCCTTAGCGGGAGGTTCAACAATGAGCAGTTCTTC. It encodes CASSLSGRFNNEQFF. Full variable domain (rest looked up from reference TRBV7-3 and TRBJ2-1): GAGVSQTPSNKVTEKGKYVELRCDPISGHTALYWYRQSLGQGPEFLIYFQGTGAADDSGLPNDRFFAVRPEGSVSTLKIQRTERGDSAVYLCASSLSGRFNNEQFFGPGTRLTVL.